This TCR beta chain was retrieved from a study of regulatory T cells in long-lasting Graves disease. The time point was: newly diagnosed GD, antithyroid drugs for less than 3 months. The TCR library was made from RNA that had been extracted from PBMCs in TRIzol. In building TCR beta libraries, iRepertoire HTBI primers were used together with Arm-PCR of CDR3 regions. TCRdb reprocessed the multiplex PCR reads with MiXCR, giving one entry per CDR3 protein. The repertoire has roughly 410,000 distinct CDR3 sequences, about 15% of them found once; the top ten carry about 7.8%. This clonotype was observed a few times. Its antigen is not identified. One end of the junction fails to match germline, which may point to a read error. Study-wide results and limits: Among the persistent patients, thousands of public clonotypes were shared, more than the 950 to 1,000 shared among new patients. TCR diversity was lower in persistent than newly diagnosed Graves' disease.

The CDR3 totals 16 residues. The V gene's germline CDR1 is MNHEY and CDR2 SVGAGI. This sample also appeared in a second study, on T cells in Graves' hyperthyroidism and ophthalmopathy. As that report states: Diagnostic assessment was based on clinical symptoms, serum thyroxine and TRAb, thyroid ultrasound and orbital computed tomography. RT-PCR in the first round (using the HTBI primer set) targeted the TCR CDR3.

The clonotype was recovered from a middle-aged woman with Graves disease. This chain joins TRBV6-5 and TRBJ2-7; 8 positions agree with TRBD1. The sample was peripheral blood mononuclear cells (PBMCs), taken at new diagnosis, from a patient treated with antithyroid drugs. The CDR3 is CASSFSRTGSSCEQYF. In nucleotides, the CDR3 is TGTGCCAGCAGTTTTTCCCGGACAGGGAGCTCCTGCGAGCAGTACTTC.